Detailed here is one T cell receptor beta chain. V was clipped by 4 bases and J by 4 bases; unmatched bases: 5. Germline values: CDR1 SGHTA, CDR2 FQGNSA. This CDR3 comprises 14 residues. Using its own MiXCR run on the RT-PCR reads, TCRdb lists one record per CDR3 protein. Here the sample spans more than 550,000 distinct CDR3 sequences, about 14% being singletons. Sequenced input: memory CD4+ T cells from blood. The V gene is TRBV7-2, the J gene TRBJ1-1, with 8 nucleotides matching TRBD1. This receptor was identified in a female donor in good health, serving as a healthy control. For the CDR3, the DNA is TGTGCCAGCAGCTCGGACAGGGTGAGCACTGAAGCTTTCTTT. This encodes CASSSDRVSTEAFF.